The 5 T cell receptor beta chains given below trace back to one sample, sequenced in a study of cytotoxic CD8 clonotypes in ibrutinib-treated CLL. The protocol was immunoSEQ multiplex PCR, while the TCRdb copy is restricted to in-frame clones and leaves out a portion. The repertoire holds some 130,000 clones, with 70% to 90% as singletons. Specimen: PBMCs, collected after 24 months of ibrutinib treatment. These receptors were taken from a human donor with chronic lymphocytic leukemia.

This clone has only one observation. The rearrangement uses TRBV19 and TRBJ2-3; either TRBD1 or TRBD2 may fit D (6 bases each). Trimming removed 5 bases from V and 0 bases from J, with 12 bases in between. CDR3 length: 15 residues. Germline V lookup: CDR1 LNHDA, CDR2 SQIVND (reference sequence). The chain's CDR3 is CASSRTGASTDTQYF. The CDR3 bases are TGTGCCAGTAGTCGTACGGGGGCTAGCACAGATACGCAGTATTTT.

CDR3 sequence reads: CATSTSGKRPSTDTQYF. The CDR3, as DNA: TGTGCCACATCTACTAGCGGGAAACGGCCTAGCACAGATACGCAGTATTTT. The chain recombines TRBV19 with TRBJ2-3, with 10 nucleotides matching TRBD2. This CDR3 spans 17 amino acids. In germline, CDR1 is LNHDA, CDR2 SQIVND (reference sequence). The V gene end was trimmed by 10 bases and the J gene end by 0 bases; junction bases not matched to a gene: 13.

This CDR3 reads CASSFFNPRQASFGANYGYTF. DNA of the CDR3: TGTGCCAGCAGTTTCTTCAACCCCCGACAGGCGAGCTTCGGAGCTAACTATGGCTACACCTTC. V is TRBV28 and J is TRBJ1-2; tentative D call: TRBD1 (6 bases). The V end was cut by 3 bases, the J end by 0 bases, with 29 bases between. Germline assignment: CDR1 MDHEN and CDR2 SYDVKM. The CDR3 is 21 amino acids.

The chain has TRBV7-8 and TRBJ2-7; D call uncertain. CDR1 is SGHVS and CDR2 is FQNEAQ in the germline V gene. The CDR3 contains 16 residues. The germline V and J ends were trimmed by 5 bases and 2 bases, with 19 bases remaining between them. CDR3 in DNA: TGTGCCAGCAGCGGTAGGGCCTTAGCTCGGGCCTACGAGCAGTACTTC. Its translation: CASSGRALARAYEQYF.

This rearrangement joins TRBV5-1 to TRBJ2-3; 14 nucleotides agree with TRBD2. The CDR3 loop spans 19 amino acids. V was clipped by 1 base and J by 0 bases; unmatched bases: 7. Germline CDR1 is SGHRS and CDR2 is YFSETQ. In DNA form, the CDR3 reads TGCGCCAGCAGCTTGCGGACTAGCGGGAGGACATACAGCACAGATACGCAGTATTTT. It yields the protein CASSLRTSGRTYSTDTQYF.